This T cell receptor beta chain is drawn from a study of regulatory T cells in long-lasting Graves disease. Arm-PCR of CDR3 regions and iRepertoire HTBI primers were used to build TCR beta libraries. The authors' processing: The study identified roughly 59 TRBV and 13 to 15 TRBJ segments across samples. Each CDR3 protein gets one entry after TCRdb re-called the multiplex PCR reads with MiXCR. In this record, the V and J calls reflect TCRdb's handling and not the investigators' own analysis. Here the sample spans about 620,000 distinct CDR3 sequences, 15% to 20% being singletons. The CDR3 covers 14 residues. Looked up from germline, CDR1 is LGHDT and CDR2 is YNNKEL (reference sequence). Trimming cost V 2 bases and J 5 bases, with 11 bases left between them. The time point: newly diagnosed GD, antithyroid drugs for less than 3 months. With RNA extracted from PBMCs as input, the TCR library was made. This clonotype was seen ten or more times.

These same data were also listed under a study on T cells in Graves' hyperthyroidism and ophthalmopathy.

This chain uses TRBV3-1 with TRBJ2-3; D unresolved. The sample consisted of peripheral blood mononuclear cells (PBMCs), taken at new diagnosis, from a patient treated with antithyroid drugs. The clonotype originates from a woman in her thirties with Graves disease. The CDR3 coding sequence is TGTGCCAGCAGCCAATCCCGAAGACAAGATACGCAGTATTTT. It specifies CASSQSRRQDTQYF.